Below are 29 T cell receptor beta chains sequenced from a single sample in a study of blood T cell repertoires in COVID-19. This table comes from immunoSEQ multiplex PCR, and its TCRdb copy is limited to in-frame clones, with some not included. The table records under 100,000 clones, approximately 87% of them present only once. The sequencing sample was made of peripheral blood. The receptor source for this set is a human donor in a cohort sampled during active COVID-19.

The chain has TRBV5-5 and TRBJ1-2, with 8 bases aligning to TRBD1. The CDR3 consists of 14 residues. Germline V gene data show CDR1 as SGHKS and CDR2 as YYEKEE (reference sequence). The V segment lost 2 bases and the J segment 8 bases; nucleotides outside the gene matches: 8. DNA of the CDR3: TGTGCCAGCAGCTTTCCCGGGACAGGTAAAGGCTACACCTTC. Translation gives CASSFPGTGKGYTF.

The rearrangement links TRBV4-3 to TRBJ1-3; D not resolved. Germline CDR1 is LGHNA and CDR2 is YSLEER. V was pared by 1 base and J by 0 bases, with 16 bases between. The CDR3 is 18 amino acids. CDR3 region: CASSQVAVEAYSGNTIYF. CDR3 in DNA: TGCGCCAGCAGCCAAGTTGCTGTTGAGGCGTACTCTGGAAACACCATATATTTT.

The genes are TRBV6-2 or TRBV6-3 and TRBJ2-3; unclear D gene. Trimming left V 0 bases short and J 0 bases short, with 16 bases between. The CDR3 sequence is 18 residues long. The germline V gene has CDR1 MNHEY and CDR2 SVGEGT. The CDR3 reads CASSYSSTVTLSTDTQYF. The CDR3 nucleotides read TGTGCCAGCAGTTACTCTTCCACAGTCACCCTGAGCACAGATACGCAGTATTTT.

This chain joins TRBV11-2 and TRBJ2-2; 11 bases are a match to TRBD1. The CDR3 extends over 17 amino acids. After removal of 4 bases from V and 4 bases from J, the junction contained 8 bases not matched to a gene. Germline assignment: CDR1 SGHAT and CDR2 FQNNGV. CDR3 nucleotides: TGTGCCAGCAGCTCAAACTCCGGGACAGGGGGCACCGGGGAGCTGTTTTTT. This encodes CASSSNSGTGGTGELFF.

This chain connects TRBV3-1 (or the pseudogene TRBV3-2) to TRBJ1-2, with D perhaps matching TRBD1 (6 bases). V lost 4 bases and J lost 3, with 6 bases in between. The CDR3 consists of 12 residues. CDR1 and CDR2 (germline): LGHDT, YNNKEL (reference sequence). This chain's CDR3 is CASSPGDYGYTF. The DNA of the CDR3 is TGTGCCAGCAGCCCAGGGGACTATGGCTACACCTTC.

The V and J genes are TRBV28 and TRBJ1-4, with 10 bases identical to TRBD1. V dropped 4 bases and J dropped 0; count of bases not matched to a gene: 20. This CDR3 contains 22 residues. Germline assignment: CDR1 MDHEN and CDR2 SYDVKM. The CDR3 nucleotides read TGTGCCAGCAGTTCCGTGACAGGGGGCGGCGGGACTGAACCAGCAACTAATGAAAAACTGTTTTTT. Protein sequence: CASSSVTGGGGTEPATNEKLFF.

J is TRBJ2-5 and V is TRBV11-2; 8 bases match TRBD2. CDR3 length: 15 amino acids. Germline lookup yields CDR1 SGHAT and CDR2 FQNNGV. The V segment lost 5 bases and the J segment 4 bases; nucleotides outside the gene matches: 9. The DNA of the CDR3 is TGTGCCAGCAGCCCTCCCGGGGGGGGGAGAGAGACCCAGTACTTC. As protein: CASSPPGGGRETQYF.

The V and J genes are TRBV7-2 and TRBJ2-3, with 9 bases fitting TRBD2. Looked up from germline, CDR1 is SGHTA and CDR2 is FQGNSA. The CDR3 is 17 amino acids. The V segment lost 6 bases and the J segment 6 bases; nucleotides outside the gene matches: 16. The CDR3 is CASRNRGGTSNVDTQYF. The CDR3, as DNA: TGTGCCAGCAGGAATAGGGGAGGGACTAGCAATGTGGATACGCAGTATTTT.

This clone has only a few counts. The CDR3 DNA follows: TGTGCCAGCAGCCAAACAGGAAACACCATATATTTT. This codes for CASSQTGNTIYF. The rearrangement joins TRBV7-9 to TRBJ1-3; no firm D call. Trimming cost V 5 bases and J 4 bases, with 6 bases left between them. This CDR3 region has 12 residues. Germline V lookup: CDR1 SEHNR, CDR2 FQNEAQ (reference sequence). Using reference TRBV7-9 and TRBJ1-3 for the parts outside the CDR3, the full variable domain is DTGVSQNPRHKITKRGQNVTFRCDPISEHNRLYWYRQTLGQGPEFLTYFQNEAQLEKSRLLSDRFSAERPKGSFSTLEIQRTEQGDSAMYLCASSQTGNTIYFGEGSWLTVV.

The chain carries TRBV15 and TRBJ2-7, with D possibly TRBD2 on 6 matching bases. Germline CDR1 reads LNHNV; CDR2 reads YYDKDF (reference sequence). The CDR3 has 13 amino acids. Trimming took 7 bases from V and 5 from J, leaving 15 bases between them. The CDR3 protein is CATNPPGRHEQYF. In nucleotides, the CDR3 is TGTGCCACCAACCCCCCGGGGAGGCACGAGCAGTACTTC.

This clone showed up just a few times. The chain combines TRBV6-2 or TRBV6-3 with TRBJ1-2; the match to TRBD1 covers 9 bases. After removal of 5 bases from V and 2 bases from J, the junction contained 3 bases not matched to a gene. The CDR3 loop spans 14 amino acids. Per germline, CDR1 MNHEY and CDR2 SVGEGT. CDR3 bases: TGTGCCAGCAGTCGGACAGGGGAAAACTATGGCTACACCTTC. This gives the protein CASSRTGENYGYTF.

The rearrangement joins TRBV27 to TRBJ1-2; D is ambiguous. V was trimmed by 7 bases and J by 4 bases, leaving 19 bases between them. The CDR3 extends over 15 amino acids. Germline loops: CDR1 MNHEY, CDR2 SMNVEV (reference sequence). The CDR3 DNA reads TGTGCCAGCACCTCGAATAGGGAGGAGGGCTATGGCTACACCTTC. Its translation: CASTSNREEGYGYTF.

This clone was seen a handful of times. The rearrangement uses TRBV6-1 and TRBJ2-2; 7 positions match TRBD2. Germline CDR1 reads MNHNS; CDR2 reads SASEGT. The CDR3 consists of 16 residues. Losses at the gene ends were 3 bases for V and 0 bases for J; bases not matched to a gene: 4. The CDR3 nucleotides read TGTGCCAGCAGTGATAGAGGACTAGCGAACACCGGGGAGCTGTTTTTT. This translates into CASSDRGLANTGELFF.

The chain employs TRBV16 and TRBJ1-1; the D gene is possibly TRBD1 (5 bases). The CDR3 spans 13 residues. The germline V and J ends were trimmed by 6 bases and 2 bases, with 10 bases remaining between them. Germline values: CDR1 KGHSY, CDR2 FQNENV. CDR3 in DNA: TGTGCCAGCAGTCTAGACAGCAACACTGAAGCTTTCTTT. It is translated as CASSLDSNTEAFF.

The chain joins TRBV14 to TRBJ1-4; maybe TRBD1 (5 bases). The germline gives CDR1 SGHDN, CDR2 FVKESK. Trimming pared 0 bases from V and 8 bases from J, leaving 13 bases between. This CDR3 region has 15 residues. DNA for the CDR3: TGTGCCAGCAGCCAAGAAGTCGGGACTGGCGAAAAACTGTTTTTT. This translates into CASSQEVGTGEKLFF.

The gene calls are TRBV7-8 and TRBJ2-3, with TRBD1 matching 7 bases. CDR3 length: 18 residues. With 2 bases clipped from V and 4 bases from J, the junction kept 15 bases outside the gene matches. Per germline, CDR1 SGHVS and CDR2 FQNEAQ. The CDR3 sequence: CASSLRSVQGYVADTQYF. CDR3 coding DNA: TGTGCCAGCAGCTTACGCAGCGTACAGGGGTACGTGGCAGATACGCAGTATTTT. The full variable domain, in which reference TRBV7-8 and TRBJ2-3 provide the parts outside the CDR3, is GAGVSQSPRYKVAKRGQDVALRCDPISGHVSLFWYQQALGQGPEFLTYFQNEAQLDKSGLPSDRFFAERPEGSVSTLKIQRTQQEDSAVYLCASSLRSVQGYVADTQYFGPGTRLTVL.

The rearrangement joins TRBV7-3 to TRBJ1-3, with unresolved D. The CDR3 consists of 13 residues. The V end lost 4 bases, the J end lost 0 bases, and 4 bases lay between the germline ends. Germline V CDR1 and CDR2: SGHTA, FQGTGA. CDR3 residues: CASSWSSGNTIYF. DNA of the CDR3: TGTGCCAGCAGCTGGAGCTCTGGAAACACCATATATTTT.

The rearrangement uses TRBV30 and TRBJ1-2, with D uncertain. Per the germline V gene, CDR1 is GTSNPN and CDR2 is SVGIG (reference sequence). The V end lost 2 bases, the J end lost 5 bases, and 9 bases lay between the germline ends. The CDR3 consists of 12 residues. CDR3 amino acids: CAWSIQIYGYTF. The CDR3 bases are TGTGCCTGGAGTATTCAGATTTATGGCTACACCTTC.

CDR3 coding DNA: TGTGCCAGCAGCCTCGACAGGGCCAGAAATGCCTATGGCTACACCTTC. Translating gives CASSLDRARNAYGYTF. The chain links TRBV7-8 to TRBJ1-2; 7 nucleotides align to TRBD1. Germline V gives CDR1 SGHVS, CDR2 FQNEAQ. Germline trimming cut 5 bases from V and 4 bases from J; bases unmatched to any gene: 13. This CDR3 has 16 residues.

The genes are TRBV11-2 and TRBJ2-7; TRBD1 agrees at 9 bases. The CDR3 loop spans 15 amino acids. The germline gives CDR1 SGHAT, CDR2 FQNNGV. The J segment lost 2 bases and the V segment lost 5 bases, leaving 7 bases of the junction unmatched. CDR3 in amino acids: CASSTQTGGPYEQYF. The CDR3, as DNA: TGTGCCAGCAGCACTCAGACAGGGGGGCCCTACGAGCAGTACTTC.

The chain is built from TRBV30 and TRBJ1-5, with TRBD1 identical over 7 bases. The germline V gene encodes CDR1 GTSNPN and CDR2 SVGIG (reference sequence). The CDR3 covers 14 residues. The V gene end was trimmed by 4 bases and the J gene end by 3 bases; junction bases not matched to a gene: 6. This chain's CDR3 is CAWNTGAPNQPQHF. Here the CDR3 DNA reads TGTGCCTGGAATACAGGGGCCCCCAATCAGCCCCAGCATTTT.

V is TRBV6-5 and J is TRBJ2-7; tentative D call: TRBD1 (6 bases). V was cut by 0 bases and J by 3 bases, with 9 bases left in between. This CDR3 has 14 amino acids. CDR1 MNHEY and CDR2 SVGAGI come from the germline V gene. The CDR3 region has the DNA TGTGCCAGCAGTTACTCGGACAGCTTCTACGAGCAGTACTTC. It is translated as CASSYSDSFYEQYF.

This clone was seen a handful of times. The V and J genes are TRBV27 and TRBJ2-2; 10 positions agree with TRBD2. The germline V gene encodes CDR1 MNHEY and CDR2 SMNVEV (reference sequence). The J segment lost 5 bases and the V segment lost 5 bases, leaving 8 bases of the junction unmatched. The CDR3 contains 16 residues. CDR3 sequence: CASSTRLAGETGELFF. CDR3 in DNA: TGTGCCAGCAGTACTCGGCTAGCGGGGGAAACCGGGGAGCTGTTTTTT.

The gene calls are TRBV7-9 and TRBJ2-2, with TRBD2 identical over 10 bases. In germline, CDR1 is SEHNR, CDR2 FQNEAQ (reference sequence). The CDR3 has 16 residues. The junction had 13 bases not matched to a gene; V was cut back by 8 bases and J by 7 bases. The CDR3 loop is CASSARAGGPVGELFF. DNA for the CDR3: TGTGCCAGCTCAGCAAGAGCGGGGGGGCCGGTCGGGGAGCTGTTTTTT.

This rearrangement joins TRBV6-5 to TRBJ2-7; TRBD1 aligns across 9 bases. The V gene's germline CDR1 is MNHEY and CDR2 SVGAGI. The V and J ends lost 0 bases and 8 bases, in that order; junction bases with no gene match: 11. This CDR3 contains 16 residues. Here the CDR3 DNA reads TGTGCCAGCAGTTACTCGCGGACAGGGGACCTCTTGAAGCAGTACTTC. It encodes CASSYSRTGDLLKQYF.

The rearrangement links TRBV6-5 to TRBJ2-7; TRBD1 matches 7 bases. This CDR3 has 14 amino acids. CDR1 and CDR2 (germline): MNHEY, SVGAGI. V shed 6 bases, J shed 0 bases, and the junction held 5 bases outside the gene matches. CDR3 nucleotides: TGTGCCAGCAGACAGGGGTCCCCCTCCTACGAGCAGTACTTC. It codes for CASRQGSPSYEQYF.

The chain is built from TRBV5-5 and TRBJ2-5; 12 nucleotides agree with TRBD2. The CDR3 has 16 residues. Looked up from germline, CDR1 is SGHKS and CDR2 is YYEKEE (reference sequence). J lost 2 bases, V lost 2 bases, and 4 bases had no gene match. CDR3 sequence: CASSLTGLAGQETQYF. The CDR3 DNA sequence: TGTGCCAGCAGCTTAACAGGACTAGCGGGACAAGAGACCCAGTACTTC.

The chain joins TRBV18 to TRBJ1-1; 8 nucleotides agree with TRBD1. This CDR3 contains 15 residues. Looked up from germline, CDR1 is KGHSH and CDR2 is LQKENI. After removal of 3 bases from V and 5 bases from J, the junction contained 8 bases not matched to a gene. CDR3 in DNA: TGTGCCAGCTCACCCCCCCAGGGGGCGGGTACTGAAGCTTTCTTT. Translation: CASSPPQGAGTEAFF.

The chain recombines TRBV18 with TRBJ1-2; possible D gene TRBD1, 6 bases. CDR1 KGHSH and CDR2 LQKENI come from the germline V gene. V was clipped by 4 bases and J by 4 bases, with 19 bases between them. CDR3 length: 16 amino acids. In DNA, the CDR3 is TGTGCCAGCTCACAAAAACCGGGGGGCGCTGGCTATGGCTACACCTTC. This sequence encodes CASSQKPGGAGYGYTF.